What follows are 3 T cell receptor beta chains derived from one specimen sequenced in a study of beta chain features in type 1 diabetes. The authors reverse transcribed all of the isolated RNA, so sequencing captured expressed TCRB transcripts. Profiled with immunoSEQ multiplex PCR; TCRdb holds only in-frame clones, not every one. This table holds roughly 610,000 clones, around a sixth found once. Sequenced: naive CD4+ T cells from blood. All receptors come from a young man in good health.

A few counts support this clone. This chain joins TRBV7-2 and TRBJ2-1; no clear D. The V gene lost 6 bases and the J gene lost 7 bases, with 13 bases spanning the gap. This CDR3 contains 13 residues. CDR1 and CDR2 from the germline V gene are SGHTA and FQGNSA. Written as DNA, the CDR3 is TGTGCCAGCAGGGAGCGTGGTCTTAATGAGCAGTTCTTC. Amino acids: CASRERGLNEQFF.

The chain's CDR3 is CAWSVRHVQYF. CDR3 coding DNA: TGTGCCTGGAGTGTACGTCACGTGCAGTACTTC. The chain has TRBV30 and TRBJ2-7, with D hard to call. V was trimmed by 0 bases and J by 9 bases, leaving 9 bases between them. The CDR3 length is 11 residues. CDR1 and CDR2 from the germline V gene are GTSNPN and SVGIG (reference sequence).

The chain is built from TRBV7-3 and TRBJ2-3; TRBD1 or TRBD2 may be the D gene (7 bases each). This CDR3 is built from 14 residues. From germline, CDR1 is SGHTA and CDR2 FQGTGA. Trimming shortened V by 6 bases and J by 5 bases, and 15 bases separated the two germline ends. The CDR3 bases are TGTGCCAGCAGTACTGACAGGGAGGGAGATACGCAGTATTTT. Protein sequence: CASSTDREGDTQYF.